Given below is one TCR beta chain in context. The target of this receptor is not known. Base qualities are missing; no much larger clone stands one base away. Including the terminal cysteine and phenylalanine, the CDR3 comprises 13 residues. CDR3 DNA only is kept here, 39 bases in frame from base 1. The germline ends are 15 bases apart after V is trimmed by 7 bases and J by 5 bases. The germline V gene encodes CDR1 SGHKS and CDR2 YYEKEE (reference sequence). TCRbeta CDR3 regions were sequenced with the immunoSEQ Assay. After extraction, genomic DNA underwent amplification by bias-controlled multiplex PCR, followed by high-throughput sequencing. Turning to the authors' computational methods: Collapsing and filtering of sequences were performed to quantify the absolute abundance of each unique TCRbeta CDR3 region. T cell fraction was estimated by normalizing TCRbeta template counts to usable DNA, which was measured by amplifying reference genes present in all nucleated cells. Repertoire TCRs were annotated as SARS-CoV-2-specific by exact matching of V gene, CDR3 amino acid sequence and J gene to a known reactive TCR set. The reference SARS-CoV-2 TCR set was obtained from MIRA and was filtered for enrichment in COVID-19-positive ImmuneCODE repertoires, whereby public or cross-reactive TCRs were removed. Drawing on the MIRA antigens, annotated TCRs were analysed further at the level of specific ORF or position within ORF. Breadth was defined as the number of annotated unique rearrangements divided by the total number of unique productive rearrangements, and depth was defined as the summed frequency of the annotated unique rearrangements. Two-sided Wilcoxon rank-sum tests were applied when comparing TCR breadth between groups. TCRdb carries this immuneACCESS record with in-frame sequences only. Its versions omit some clonotypes, under half of them owing to an unresolved V gene in the studies checked, with the rest unexplained. V and J calls and clone size are those listed in that table; D and trimming were worked out from the DNA. The sample table records 300,000 to 450,000 clones; 85% of these occur just once. Approximately 3.5% of the sample lies in the top ten.

This sample is drawn from a study of Ad26.COV2.S vaccination and SARS-CoV-2 variants (dated by TCRdb to the early 2020s). Context from the whole study: Donors in the vaccine arm were drawn from COV1001, a phase I-IIa trial of Ad26.COV2.S in healthy adults that was multicentre, randomized, double-blind and placebo-controlled. Dosing of Ad26.COV2.S was intramuscular, at either 5x10^10 or 1x10^11 viral particles, delivered as one shot or as two shots spaced 56 days apart. The TCR-sequenced set comprised approximately 32 samples: approximately 19 Ad26.COV2.S vaccine recipients, 5 placebo recipients and 8 SARS-CoV-2 convalescent individuals. The specificity and breadth of SARS-CoV-2-reactive T cell receptors after Ad26.COV2.S vaccination were assessed by TCRbeta repertoire sequencing. Participants in the trial were split at random into five groups of five each, receiving low-dose or high-dose Ad26.COV2.S once or twice, or else placebo on both occasions. Investigators remained blinded to trial group allocation during experiments and outcome assessment. The full study reports these points: Ad26.COV2.S recipients had higher spike-specific TCR breadth than placebo recipients (P = 0.0014). After vaccination, spike-specific CD8+ and CD4+ T cell responses were reported to show substantial breadth. The study was not powered for comparison of responses between vaccine doses or regimens. Non-spike TCR breadth was comparable between vaccine and placebo recipients, consistent with the vaccine containing only spike. The authors noted that total T cell responses may have been underestimated by the TCR breadth and depth analyses.

The treatment or condition label of this sample denotes: around 19 received Ad26.COV2.S at low or high dose, single or two shots; roughly 5 received placebo; per-sample allocation not given. Repertoires of vaccine and placebo recipients were sequenced from samples collected on day 63 after the first injection. In Cohort 1b, about 27 adults aged 18-55 years were enrolled at a single site in Boston, USA, between 29 July and 7 August 2020. Ad26.COV2.S was a replication-incompetent adenovirus type 26 vector that expressed a prefusion-stabilized SARS-CoV-2 spike protein derived from the original Wuhan strain.

The sequenced sample was peripheral blood, obtained in a trial of Ad26.COV2.S vaccine versus placebo. The clonotype comes from a person between 18 and 65 years old who received the Ad26.COV2.S COVID-19 vaccine or a placebo. This chain is built from TRBV5-5 and TRBJ1-2, with the D gene uncertain. The CDR3 region reads CASGEGGGYGYTF. The bases read TGTGCCAGCGGGGAGGGAGGAGGGTATGGCTACACCTTC.